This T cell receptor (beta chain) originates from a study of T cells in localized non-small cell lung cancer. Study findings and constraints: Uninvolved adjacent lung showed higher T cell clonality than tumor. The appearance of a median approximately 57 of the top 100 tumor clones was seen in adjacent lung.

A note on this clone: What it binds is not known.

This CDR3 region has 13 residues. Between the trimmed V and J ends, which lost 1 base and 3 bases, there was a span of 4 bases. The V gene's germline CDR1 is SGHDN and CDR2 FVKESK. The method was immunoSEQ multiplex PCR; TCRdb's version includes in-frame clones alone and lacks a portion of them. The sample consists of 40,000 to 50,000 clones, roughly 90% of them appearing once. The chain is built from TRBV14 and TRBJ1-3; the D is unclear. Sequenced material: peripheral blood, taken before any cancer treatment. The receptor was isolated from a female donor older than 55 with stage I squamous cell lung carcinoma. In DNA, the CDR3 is TGTGCCAGCAGCCAAGGAGGTGGAAACACCATATATTTT. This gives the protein CASSQGGGNTIYF. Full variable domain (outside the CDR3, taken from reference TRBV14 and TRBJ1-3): EAGVTQFPSHSVIEKGQTVTLRCDPISGHDNLYWYRRVMGKEIKFLLHFVKESKQDESGMPNNRFLAERTGGTYSTLKVQPAELEDSGVYFCASSQGGGNTIYFGEGSWLTVV.